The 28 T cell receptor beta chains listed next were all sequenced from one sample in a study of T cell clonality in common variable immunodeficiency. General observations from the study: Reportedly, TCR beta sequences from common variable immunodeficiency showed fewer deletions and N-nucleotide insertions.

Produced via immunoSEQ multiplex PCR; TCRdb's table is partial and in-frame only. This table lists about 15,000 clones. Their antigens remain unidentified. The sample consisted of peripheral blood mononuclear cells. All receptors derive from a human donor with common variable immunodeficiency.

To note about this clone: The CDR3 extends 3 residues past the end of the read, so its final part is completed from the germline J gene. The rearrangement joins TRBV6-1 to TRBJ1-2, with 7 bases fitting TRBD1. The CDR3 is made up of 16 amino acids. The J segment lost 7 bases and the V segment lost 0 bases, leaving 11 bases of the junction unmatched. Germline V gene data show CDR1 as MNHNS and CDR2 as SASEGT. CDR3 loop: CASSEAGRNRGVGYTF. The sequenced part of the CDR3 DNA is TGTGCCAGCAGTGAAGCGGGAAGAAACAGGGGTGTTGGC.

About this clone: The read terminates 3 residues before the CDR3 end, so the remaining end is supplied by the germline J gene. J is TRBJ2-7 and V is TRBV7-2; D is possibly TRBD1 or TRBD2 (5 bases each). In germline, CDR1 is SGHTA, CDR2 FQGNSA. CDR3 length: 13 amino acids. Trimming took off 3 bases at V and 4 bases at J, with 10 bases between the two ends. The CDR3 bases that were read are TGTGCCAGCAGCTTTTCCAGGGAGTACGAG. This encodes CASSFSREYE. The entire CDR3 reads CASSFSREYEQYF.

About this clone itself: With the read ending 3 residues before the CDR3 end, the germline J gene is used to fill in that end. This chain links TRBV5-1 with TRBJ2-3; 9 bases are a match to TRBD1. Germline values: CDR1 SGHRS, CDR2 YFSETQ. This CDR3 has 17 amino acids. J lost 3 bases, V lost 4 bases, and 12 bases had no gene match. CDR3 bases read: TGCGCCAGCAGCCTTTTCCCGGGACAGGGTGTAACAGATACG. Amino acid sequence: CASSLFPGQGVTDT. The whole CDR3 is CASSLFPGQGVTDTQYF.

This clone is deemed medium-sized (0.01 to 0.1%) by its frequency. The CDR3 protein is CASSLVTQETQYF. The CDR3 DNA, read in part, is TGTGCCAGCAGCTTAGTGACTCAAGAGACC. The chain joins TRBV11-2 to TRBJ2-5, with D hard to call. The read ends 3 residues shy of where the CDR3 ends; the end is completed using the germline J gene. This CDR3 has 13 residues. V was cut by 1 base and J by 2 bases, with 5 bases left in between. CDR1 SGHAT and CDR2 FQNNGV come from the germline V gene.

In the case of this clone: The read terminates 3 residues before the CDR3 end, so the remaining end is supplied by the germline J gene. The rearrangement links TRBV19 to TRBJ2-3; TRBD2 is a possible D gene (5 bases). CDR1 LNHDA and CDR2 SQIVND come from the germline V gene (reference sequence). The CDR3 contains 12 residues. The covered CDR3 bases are TGTGCCAGTAGTATAGACCGGGGAGCG. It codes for CASSIDRGA. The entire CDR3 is CASSIDRGAQYF.

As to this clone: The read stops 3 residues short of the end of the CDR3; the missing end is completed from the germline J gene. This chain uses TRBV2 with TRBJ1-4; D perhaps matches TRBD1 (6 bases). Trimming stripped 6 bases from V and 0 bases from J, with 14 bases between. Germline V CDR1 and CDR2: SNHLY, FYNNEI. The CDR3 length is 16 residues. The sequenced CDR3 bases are TGTGCCAGCAGATGGACAGAGCTTGCAACTAATGAAAAA. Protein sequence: CASRWTELATNEK. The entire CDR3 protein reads CASRWTELATNEKLFF.

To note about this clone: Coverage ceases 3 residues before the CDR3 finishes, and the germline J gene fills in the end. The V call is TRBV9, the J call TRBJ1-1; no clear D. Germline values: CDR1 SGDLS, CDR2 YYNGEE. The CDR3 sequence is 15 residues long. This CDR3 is CASSVNLASGEGAFF. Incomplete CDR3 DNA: TGTGCCAGCAGCGTAAACTTGGCTAGCGGGGAGGGT.

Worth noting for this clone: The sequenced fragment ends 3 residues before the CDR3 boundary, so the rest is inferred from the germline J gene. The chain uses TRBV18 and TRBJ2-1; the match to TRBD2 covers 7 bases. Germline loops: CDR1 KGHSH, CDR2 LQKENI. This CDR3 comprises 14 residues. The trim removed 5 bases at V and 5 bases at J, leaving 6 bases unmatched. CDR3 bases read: TGTGCCAGCTCATCCGGGACTACCAACAATGAG. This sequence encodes CASSSGTTNNE. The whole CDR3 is CASSSGTTNNEQFF.

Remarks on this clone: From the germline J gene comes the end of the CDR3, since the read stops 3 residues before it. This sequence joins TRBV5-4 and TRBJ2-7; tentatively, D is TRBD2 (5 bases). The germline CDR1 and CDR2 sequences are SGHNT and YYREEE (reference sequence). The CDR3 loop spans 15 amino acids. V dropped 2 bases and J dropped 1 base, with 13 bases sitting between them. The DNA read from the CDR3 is TGTGCCAGCAGCTTTCCGGACGGACTTTCCTACGAG. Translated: CASSFPDGLSYE. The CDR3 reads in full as CASSFPDGLSYEQYF.

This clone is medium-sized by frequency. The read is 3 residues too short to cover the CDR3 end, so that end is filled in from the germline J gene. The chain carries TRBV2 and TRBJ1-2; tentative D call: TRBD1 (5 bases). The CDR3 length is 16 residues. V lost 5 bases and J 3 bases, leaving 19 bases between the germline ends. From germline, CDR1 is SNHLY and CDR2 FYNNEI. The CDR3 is CASSTRVGLLDYGYTF. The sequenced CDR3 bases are TGTGCCAGCAGTACAAGGGTGGGACTGCTGGACTATGGC.

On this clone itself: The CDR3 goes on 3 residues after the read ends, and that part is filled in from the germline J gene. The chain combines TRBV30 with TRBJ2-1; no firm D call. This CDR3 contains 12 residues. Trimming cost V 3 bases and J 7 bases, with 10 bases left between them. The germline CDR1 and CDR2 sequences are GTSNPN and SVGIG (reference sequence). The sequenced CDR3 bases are TGTGCCTGGAGGTCAGCGTTTAATGAG. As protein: CAWRSAFNE. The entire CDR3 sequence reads CAWRSAFNEQFF.

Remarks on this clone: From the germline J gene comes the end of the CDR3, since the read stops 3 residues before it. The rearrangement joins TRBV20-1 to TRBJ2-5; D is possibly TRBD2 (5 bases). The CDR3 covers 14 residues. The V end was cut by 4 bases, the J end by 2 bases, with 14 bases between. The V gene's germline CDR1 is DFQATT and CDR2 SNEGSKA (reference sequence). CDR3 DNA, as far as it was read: TGCAGTGCTAACTTCGGAGGCGGACAAGAGACC. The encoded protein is CSANFGGGQET. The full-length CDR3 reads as CSANFGGGQETQYF.

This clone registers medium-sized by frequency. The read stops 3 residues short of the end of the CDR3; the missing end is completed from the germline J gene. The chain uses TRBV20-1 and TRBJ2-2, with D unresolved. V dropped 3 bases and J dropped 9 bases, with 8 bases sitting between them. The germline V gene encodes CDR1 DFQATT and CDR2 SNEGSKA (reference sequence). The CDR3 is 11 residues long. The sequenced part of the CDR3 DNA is TGCAGTGCTAGGGGCCCGCGGGAG. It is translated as CSARGPRE. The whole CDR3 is CSARGPRELFF.

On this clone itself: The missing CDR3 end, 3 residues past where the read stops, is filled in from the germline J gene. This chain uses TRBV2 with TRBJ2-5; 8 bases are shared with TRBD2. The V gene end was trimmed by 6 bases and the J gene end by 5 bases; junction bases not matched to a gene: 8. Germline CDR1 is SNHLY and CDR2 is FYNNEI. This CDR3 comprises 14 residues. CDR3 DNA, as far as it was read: TGTGCCAGCAGGAAGGTGATAGCGGGGGAGACC. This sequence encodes CASRKVIAGET. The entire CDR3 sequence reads CASRKVIAGETQYF.

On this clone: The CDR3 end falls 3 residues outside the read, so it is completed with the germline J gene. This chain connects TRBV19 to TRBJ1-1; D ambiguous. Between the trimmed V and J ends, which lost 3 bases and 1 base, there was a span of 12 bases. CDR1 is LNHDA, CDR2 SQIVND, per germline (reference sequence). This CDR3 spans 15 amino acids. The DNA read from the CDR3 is TGTGCCAGTAGTATCGGATCCAGGAAGAACACTGAA. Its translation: CASSIGSRKNTE. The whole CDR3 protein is CASSIGSRKNTEAFF.

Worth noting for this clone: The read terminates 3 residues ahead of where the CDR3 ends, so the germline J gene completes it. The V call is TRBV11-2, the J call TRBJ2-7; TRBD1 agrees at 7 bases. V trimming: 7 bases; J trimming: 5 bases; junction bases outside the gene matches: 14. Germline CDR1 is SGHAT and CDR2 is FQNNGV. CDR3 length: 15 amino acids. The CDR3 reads CASTPPRPDRDEQYF. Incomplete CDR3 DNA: TGTGCCAGCACCCCACCCCGGCCCGACAGGGACGAG.

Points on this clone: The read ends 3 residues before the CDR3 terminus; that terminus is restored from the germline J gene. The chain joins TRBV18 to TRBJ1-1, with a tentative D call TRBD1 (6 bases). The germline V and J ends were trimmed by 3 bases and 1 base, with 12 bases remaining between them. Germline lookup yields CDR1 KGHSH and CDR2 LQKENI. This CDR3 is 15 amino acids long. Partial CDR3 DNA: TGTGCCAGCTCACCCTTACAGGGTAAGAACACTGAA. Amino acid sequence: CASSPLQGKNTE. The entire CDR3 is CASSPLQGKNTEAFF.

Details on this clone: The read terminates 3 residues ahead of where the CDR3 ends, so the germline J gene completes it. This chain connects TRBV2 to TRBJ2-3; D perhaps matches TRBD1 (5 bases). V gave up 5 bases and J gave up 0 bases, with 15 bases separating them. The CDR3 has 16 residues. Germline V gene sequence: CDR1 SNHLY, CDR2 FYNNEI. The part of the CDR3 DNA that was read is TGTGCCAGCAGTCCCCCCTGGGGCGCGAGCACAGATACG. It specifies CASSPPWGASTDT. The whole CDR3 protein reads CASSPPWGASTDTQYF.

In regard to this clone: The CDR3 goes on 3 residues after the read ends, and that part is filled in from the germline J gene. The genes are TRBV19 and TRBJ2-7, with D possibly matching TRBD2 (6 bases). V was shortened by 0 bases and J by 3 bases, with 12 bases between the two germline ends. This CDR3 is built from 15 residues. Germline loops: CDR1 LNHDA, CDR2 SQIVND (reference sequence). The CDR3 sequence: CASSIEGGEHYEQYF. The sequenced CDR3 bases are TGTGCCAGTAGTATAGAGGGCGGGGAGCACTACGAG.

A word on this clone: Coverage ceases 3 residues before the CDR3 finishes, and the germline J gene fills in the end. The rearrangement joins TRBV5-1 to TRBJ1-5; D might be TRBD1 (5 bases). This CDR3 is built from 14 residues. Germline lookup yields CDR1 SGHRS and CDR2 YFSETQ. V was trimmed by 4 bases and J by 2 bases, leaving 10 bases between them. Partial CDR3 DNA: TGCGCCAGCAGCGAGGGGTCCGGCAATCAGCCC. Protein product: CASSEGSGNQP. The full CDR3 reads CASSEGSGNQPQHF.

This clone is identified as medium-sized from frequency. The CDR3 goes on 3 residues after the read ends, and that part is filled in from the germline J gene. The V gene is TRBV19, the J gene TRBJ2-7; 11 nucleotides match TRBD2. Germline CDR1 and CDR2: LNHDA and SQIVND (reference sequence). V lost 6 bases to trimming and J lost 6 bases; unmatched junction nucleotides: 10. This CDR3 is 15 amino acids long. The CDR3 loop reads CASRRLLAGASEQYF. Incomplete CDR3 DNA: TGTGCCAGTAGAAGATTACTAGCGGGAGCATCCGAG.

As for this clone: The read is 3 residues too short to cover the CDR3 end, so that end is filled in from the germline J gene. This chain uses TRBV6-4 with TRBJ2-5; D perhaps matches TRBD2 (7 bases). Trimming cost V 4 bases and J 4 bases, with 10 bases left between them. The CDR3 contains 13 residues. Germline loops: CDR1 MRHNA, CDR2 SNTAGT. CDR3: CASSAGGGETQYF. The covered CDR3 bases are TGTGCCAGCAGTGCGGGGGGCGGAGAGACC.

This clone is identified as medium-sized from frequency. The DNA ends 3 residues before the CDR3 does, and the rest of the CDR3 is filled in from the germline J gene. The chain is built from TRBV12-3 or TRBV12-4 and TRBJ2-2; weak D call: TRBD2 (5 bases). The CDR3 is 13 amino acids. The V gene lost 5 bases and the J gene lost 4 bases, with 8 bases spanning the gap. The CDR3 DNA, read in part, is TGTGCCAGCAGTGTAGGAGGCACCGGGGAG. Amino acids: CASSVGGTGE. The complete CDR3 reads CASSVGGTGELFF.

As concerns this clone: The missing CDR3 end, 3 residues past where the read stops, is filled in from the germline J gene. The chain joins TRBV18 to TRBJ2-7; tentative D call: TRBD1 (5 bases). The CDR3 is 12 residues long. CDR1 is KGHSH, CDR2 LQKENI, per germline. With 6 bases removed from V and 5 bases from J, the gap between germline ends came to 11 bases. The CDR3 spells CASSPQGDEQYF. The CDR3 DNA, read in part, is TGTGCCAGCTCGCCCCAGGGTGACGAG.

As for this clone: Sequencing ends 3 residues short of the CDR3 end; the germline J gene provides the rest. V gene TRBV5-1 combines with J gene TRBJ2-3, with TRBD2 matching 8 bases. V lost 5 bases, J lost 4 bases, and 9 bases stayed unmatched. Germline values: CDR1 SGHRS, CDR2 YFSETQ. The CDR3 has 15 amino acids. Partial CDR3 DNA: TGCGCCAGCAGTTTCAATCGGCGGGAGGCAGATACG. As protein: CASSFNRREADT. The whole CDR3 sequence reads CASSFNRREADTQYF.

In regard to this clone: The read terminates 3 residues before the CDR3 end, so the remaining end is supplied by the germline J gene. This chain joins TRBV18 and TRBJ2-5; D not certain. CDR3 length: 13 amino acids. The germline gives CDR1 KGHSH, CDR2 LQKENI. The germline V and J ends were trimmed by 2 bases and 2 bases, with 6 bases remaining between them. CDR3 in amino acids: CASSPSVQETQYF. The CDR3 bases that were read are TGTGCCAGCTCACCATCGGTGCAAGAGACC.

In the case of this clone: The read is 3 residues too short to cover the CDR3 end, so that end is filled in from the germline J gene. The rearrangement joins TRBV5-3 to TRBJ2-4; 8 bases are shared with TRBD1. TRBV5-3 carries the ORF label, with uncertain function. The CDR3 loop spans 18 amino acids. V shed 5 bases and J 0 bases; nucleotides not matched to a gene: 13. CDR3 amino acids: CARSPGQATQLAKNIQYF. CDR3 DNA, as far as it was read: TGTGCCAGAAGTCCGGGACAGGCGACACAACTAGCCAAAAACATT.

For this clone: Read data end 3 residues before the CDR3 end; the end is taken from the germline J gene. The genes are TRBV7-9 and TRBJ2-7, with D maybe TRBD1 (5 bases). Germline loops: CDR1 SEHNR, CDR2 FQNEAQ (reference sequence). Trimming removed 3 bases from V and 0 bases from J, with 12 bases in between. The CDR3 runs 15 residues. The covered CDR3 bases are TGTGCCAGCAGCTTCCCAGGGCGAGGCTCCTACGAG. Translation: CASSFPGRGSYE. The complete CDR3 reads CASSFPGRGSYEQYF.